This entry lists 27 T cell receptor beta chains sequenced from one sample in a study of blood T cells in healthy people across ages. PCR was performed a second time for about 6 to 12 cycles using a sample-barcoded 5' primer and a J-beta primer mix. TCRdb analysed the 5' RACE reads with MiXCR anew, one entry per CDR3 protein. This sample has some 1,800,000 distinct CDR3 sequences, with roughly 43% found just once. The source material was blood. The receptors derive from a human donor in good health.

The chain is built from TRBV9 and TRBJ2-3; either TRBD1 or TRBD2 may fit D (5 bases each). CDR1 is SGDLS and CDR2 is YYNGEE in the germline V gene. Trimming left V 4 bases short and J 0 bases short, with 15 bases between. The CDR3 runs to 16 residues. CDR3 loop: CASSPLPWGSTDTQYF. CDR3 DNA sequence: TGTGCCAGCAGCCCATTACCCTGGGGGAGCACAGATACGCAGTATTTT.

This clonotype was seen only a few times. CDR3 in amino acids: CASSPGDSSSYEQYF. CDR3 DNA sequence: TGTGCCAGCAGCCCCGGGGATTCCTCCTCCTACGAGCAGTACTTC. V and J are TRBV9 and TRBJ2-7; the D gene is possibly TRBD2 (5 bases). From germline, CDR1 is SGDLS and CDR2 YYNGEE. CDR3 length: 15 residues. V was pared by 4 bases and J by 0 bases, with 14 bases between.

The V call is TRBV12-3 or TRBV12-4, the J call TRBJ1-2; D is uncertain. The CDR3 consists of 15 residues. Deletions cut 6 bases from V and 2 bases from J, with 16 bases between. The DNA of the CDR3 is TGTGCCAGCAGCTTCCGCAGACTTCTAAACTATGGCTACACCTTC. Translated, it gives CASSFRRLLNYGYTF.

The J gene is TRBJ1-2, the V gene TRBV3-1, with D unclear. Trimming took 7 bases from V and 10 from J, leaving 22 bases between them. The CDR3 consists of 14 residues. Germline V gene lookup returns CDR1 LGHDT and CDR2 YNNKEL (reference sequence). CDR3 coding DNA: TGTGCCAGCACCACACGATCAGGAGGAGTTCCCTACACCTTC. Residues: CASTTRSGGVPYTF.

This clonotype appeared a few times. The rearrangement uses TRBV20-1 and TRBJ1-2; unclear D gene. Germline V gene sequence: CDR1 DFQATT, CDR2 SNEGSKA (reference sequence). Trimming removed 5 bases at V and 0 bases at J, with 13 bases between. This CDR3 is built from 14 residues. The CDR3 reads CSAPSPLSNYGYTF. The CDR3 nucleotides are TGCAGTGCTCCTTCCCCCCTTTCTAACTATGGCTACACCTTC.

The chain has TRBV20-1 and TRBJ2-1; TRBD1 might be the D (5 bases). V was clipped by 0 bases and J by 2 bases, with 14 bases between them. The CDR3 loop spans 16 amino acids. Germline CDR1 is DFQATT and CDR2 is SNEGSKA (reference sequence). This CDR3 reads CSARDRDSPTYNEQFF. CDR3 bases: TGCAGTGCTAGAGATCGCGACAGCCCCACCTACAATGAGCAGTTCTTC.

The chain uses TRBV28 and TRBJ1-2, with D possibly being TRBD1 (5 bases). Trimming stripped 6 bases from V and 2 bases from J, with 7 bases between. Germline V lookup: CDR1 MDHEN, CDR2 SYDVKM. This CDR3 spans 12 amino acids. The CDR3 region has the DNA TGTGCCAGCAGGGCAGGGAACTATGGCTACACCTTC. Its protein product is CASRAGNYGYTF.

The chain recombines TRBV5-1 with TRBJ2-3; TRBD2 is a possible D gene (6 bases). The ends were cut back, 7 bases at V and 6 bases at J, with 15 bases in the middle. In germline, CDR1 is SGHRS, CDR2 YFSETQ. This CDR3 contains 13 residues. CDR3 in DNA: TGCGCCAGCGGACCTTTAGGAGGGGATACGCAGTATTTT. The encoded protein is CASGPLGGDTQYF.

The chain employs TRBV7-2 and TRBJ2-1; 7 bases align to TRBD1. The CDR3 has 15 residues. Germline lookup yields CDR1 SGHTA and CDR2 FQGNSA. Losses at the gene ends were 4 bases for V and 6 bases for J; bases not matched to a gene: 9. The CDR3 protein is CASSSRGFWSNEQFF. In nucleotides, the CDR3 is TGTGCCAGCAGCTCCAGGGGGTTTTGGAGCAATGAGCAGTTCTTC.

Details on this clonotype: This may be a read error: a much more frequent sequence differs by one nucleotide. The chain links TRBV12-3 or TRBV12-4 to TRBJ2-7; D remains unclear. Trimming took off 6 bases at V and 2 bases at J, with 8 bases between the two ends. The CDR3 extends over 12 amino acids. The CDR3 DNA follows: TGTGCCAGCAGCGAAAGGCCCTACGAGCAGTACTTC. It codes for CASSERPYEQYF.

This clonotype has more than one count but fewer than ten. The chain uses TRBV20-1 and TRBJ2-5, with 10 nucleotides matching TRBD2. The CDR3 totals 17 residues. Germline V gene sequence: CDR1 DFQATT, CDR2 SNEGSKA (reference sequence). The V segment lost 4 bases and the J segment 5 bases; nucleotides outside the gene matches: 16. The CDR3 sequence is CSAIIKRGGARWETQYF. The CDR3 bases are TGCAGTGCTATAATTAAGCGGGGGGGCGCAAGATGGGAGACCCAGTACTTC.

Here the CDR3 reads CASSSIWSEGAEAFF. The CDR3 bases are TGTGCCAGCAGCTCTATCTGGTCGGAGGGGGCTGAAGCTTTCTTT. V and J are TRBV7-6 and TRBJ1-1, with D possibly matching TRBD1 (6 bases). The ends were cut back, 4 bases at V and 6 bases at J, with 18 bases in the middle. The CDR3 covers 15 residues. CDR1 and CDR2 from the germline V gene are SGHVS and FNYEAQ.

This clonotype was seen a few times. The chain couples TRBV7-9 to TRBJ2-7; no reliable D call. The germline V and J ends were trimmed by 3 bases and 0 bases, with 9 bases remaining between them. Per germline, CDR1 SEHNR and CDR2 FQNEAQ (reference sequence). This CDR3 region has 14 residues. The CDR3 DNA reads TGTGCCAGCAGCTTCCTTGCAGCCTCCTACGAGCAGTACTTC. Translated, it gives CASSFLAASYEQYF.

The rearrangement links TRBV19 to TRBJ2-7; the D gene is possibly TRBD1 (5 bases). Germline CDR1 is LNHDA and CDR2 is SQIVND (reference sequence). This CDR3 contains 13 residues. The ends were cut back, 10 bases at V and 2 bases at J, with 15 bases in the middle. The CDR3 spells CATSGDRPYEQYF. The CDR3 bases are TGTGCCACCTCCGGTGACAGACCCTACGAGCAGTACTTC.

The V gene is TRBV7-6, the J gene TRBJ2-3; D unresolved. Trimming pared 4 bases from V and 10 bases from J, leaving 12 bases between. The CDR3 totals 12 residues. The germline CDR1 and CDR2 sequences are SGHVS and FNYEAQ. DNA of the CDR3: TGTGCCAGCAGCTCATGGTCTGATGCGCAGTATTTT. Translation gives CASSSWSDAQYF.

The sample holds a few counts of this clonotype. At one boundary the junction diverges from the germline segment, which might be a read error. The chain links TRBV2 to TRBJ2-3; D is possibly TRBD2 (5 bases). CDR3 length: 14 residues. The germline V gene has CDR1 SNHLY and CDR2 FYNNEI. The CDR3, as DNA: TGTGCCAGCAGGGCTAGCTTCGGCACAGATACGCGGTATTTT. Translated, it gives CASRASFGTDTRYF. Using reference TRBV2 and TRBJ2-3 for the parts outside the CDR3, the full variable domain is EPEVTQTPSHQVTQMGQEVILRCVPISNHLYFYWYRQILGQKVEFLVSFYNNEISEKSEIFDDQFSVERPDGSNFTLKIRSTKLEDSAMYFCASRASFGTDTRYFGPGTRLTVL.

This clonotype was recorded a few times. V gene TRBV29-1 combines with J gene TRBJ2-5; TRBD2 aligns across 13 bases. The junction had 16 bases not matched to a gene; V was cut back by 4 bases and J by 11 bases. From germline, CDR1 is SQVTM and CDR2 ANQGSEA. The CDR3 has 16 residues. CDR3 coding DNA: TGCAGCGTTGCAGGGACTAGCGGGGATCAAACCCTCGGGCAGTACTTC. Protein product: CSVAGTSGDQTLGQYF.

The chain employs TRBV5-1 and TRBJ1-1; a weak D match, TRBD1 (5 bases). CDR1 is SGHRS and CDR2 is YFSETQ in the germline V gene. Between the trimmed V and J ends, which lost 4 bases and 4 bases, there was a span of 17 bases. This CDR3 region has 15 residues. The CDR3 nucleotides read TGCGCCAGCAGCCGTTCCGGGGAGAGGGGCACTGAAGCTTTCTTT. Protein: CASSRSGERGTEAFF. Variable domain in full (rest from reference TRBV5-1 and TRBJ1-1): KAGVTQTPRYLIKTRGQQVTLSCSPISGHRSVSWYQQTPGQGLQFLFEYFSETQRNKGNFPGRFSGRQFSNSRSEMNVSTLELGDSALYLCASSRSGERGTEAFFGQGTRLTVV.

The V gene is TRBV27, the J gene TRBJ1-1; D uncertain. Trimming removed 3 bases at V and 5 bases at J, with 13 bases between. Germline V gene data show CDR1 as MNHEY and CDR2 as SMNVEV (reference sequence). The CDR3 has 14 amino acids. This chain's CDR3 is CASSFFPGGTEAFF. The CDR3 DNA sequence: TGTGCCAGCAGTTTTTTTCCAGGAGGGACTGAAGCTTTCTTT.

This clonotype was counted between two and nine times. This chain connects TRBV20-1 to TRBJ2-3, with 14 nucleotides matching TRBD2. This CDR3 is built from 15 residues. Germline V lookup: CDR1 DFQATT, CDR2 SNEGSKA (reference sequence). The ends lost 6 bases at V and 5 bases at J; junction bases unmatched: 7. CDR3 nucleotides: TGCAGTGCCGCCGGGACTAGCGGGGGAAGAGATACGCAGTATTTT. It is translated as CSAAGTSGGRDTQYF.

The chain is built from TRBV12-3 or TRBV12-4 and TRBJ2-5, with TRBD1 as a possible D gene (6 bases). Deletions cut 7 bases from V and 5 bases from J, with 11 bases between. The CDR3 is 12 residues long. CDR3 region: CASNRDGETQYF. CDR3 nucleotides: TGTGCCAGCAACAGGGACGGGGAGACCCAGTACTTC.

The rearrangement joins TRBV2 to TRBJ2-5; possibly TRBD2 for D (6 bases). This CDR3 is built from 16 residues. The V and J ends lost 10 bases and 2 bases respectively, with 23 bases between them. From germline, CDR1 is SNHLY and CDR2 FYNNEI. CDR3 DNA sequence: TGTGCCACCAAGTATACCTTTCGGGGGACTCAAGAGACCCAGTACTTC. As protein: CATKYTFRGTQETQYF. Using reference TRBV2 and TRBJ2-5 for the parts outside the CDR3, the full variable domain is EPEVTQTPSHQVTQMGQEVILRCVPISNHLYFYWYRQILGQKVEFLVSFYNNEISEKSEIFDDQFSVERPDGSNFTLKIRSTKLEDSAMYFCATKYTFRGTQETQYFGPGTRLLVL.

V usage is TRBV7-9 and J usage is TRBJ1-2, with D tentatively TRBD1 (5 bases). Germline-derived CDR1 and CDR2 are SEHNR and FQNEAQ (reference sequence). This CDR3 has 13 amino acids. Trimming cost V 5 bases and J 8 bases, with 15 bases left between them. The CDR3 DNA reads as TGTGCCAGCAGCCAGGGACTCCGACAGGGCTACACCTTC. It encodes CASSQGLRQGYTF.

This clonotype was seen a single time. The germline gene is not matched at one end of the junction; a read error may be the cause. The chain joins TRBV15 to TRBJ1-2; D uncertain. Germline values: CDR1 LNHNV, CDR2 YYDKDF (reference sequence). The length of the CDR3 is 13 residues. CDR3 DNA: TGTGCCGCCAGCGGCCCCTCTTTCTATGGCTACACCTTC. Translation gives CAASGPSFYGYTF. Looking up the rest from reference TRBV15 and TRBJ1-2 gives the full variable domain: DAMVIQNPRYQVTQFGKPVTLSCSQTLNHNVMYWYQQKSSQAPKLLFHYYDKDFNNEADTPDNFQSRRPNTSFCFLDIRSPGLGDTAMYLCAASGPSFYGYTFGSGTRLTVV.

V gene TRBV12-5 combines with J gene TRBJ1-1; D possibly corresponds to TRBD1 (5 bases). Trimming removed 8 bases from V and 0 bases from J, with 13 bases in between. CDR1 LGHNT and CDR2 FRNRAP come from the germline V gene. This CDR3 is built from 14 residues. The CDR3 loop is CASLPGGMNTEAFF. CDR3 nucleotide sequence: TGTGCTAGTCTTCCTGGGGGGATGAACACTGAAGCTTTCTTT.

As DNA, the CDR3 is TGTGCCAGTAGTATGTTCGGAGAGACCCAGTACTTC. Residues: CASSMFGETQYF. V gene TRBV19 combines with J gene TRBJ2-5; D is unclear. The CDR3 length is 12 residues. The germline gives CDR1 LNHDA, CDR2 SQIVND (reference sequence). Trimming cost V 3 bases and J 4 bases, with 6 bases left between them.

This clonotype was detected only a few times. V and J are TRBV25-1 and TRBJ2-5; 7 bases map to TRBD1. Germline-derived CDR1 and CDR2 are MGHDK and SYGVNS. CDR3 length: 13 residues. Trimming removed 1 base from V and 4 bases from J; junction bases left unmatched: 0. In DNA form, the CDR3 reads TGTGCCAGCAGTGAATCAGGGGGAGAGACCCAGTACTTC. Translating gives CASSESGGETQYF.